Listed below are T cell receptor beta chains from one sample, sequenced in a study of T cells in Graves' hyperthyroidism and ophthalmopathy. TCRdb independently ran MiXCR on the multiplex PCR reads; one entry per CDR3 protein. The sample yields approximately 300,000 distinct CDR3 sequences, approximately 16% seen once. Source material: blood. The receptors derive from a man aged 30 to 45 with Graves' hyperthyroidism. Both conserved end residues are part of each CDR3. A D gene is named only where the DNA matches it firmly. Rows give clone size only sometimes, using once, few, many, or a class for an expanded clone.

v_call	d_call	j_call	clone_size	cdr3_nt	cdr3_aa
TRBV5-4	NA	TRBJ2-3	many	TGTGCCAGCAGCTTCCGACCTGTCGGGGATACGCAGTATTTT	CASSFRPVGDTQYF
TRBV12-3/TRBV12-4	TRBD1	TRBJ1-2	NA	TGTGCCAGCAGTACAGGGGAGTTCTATGGCTACACCTTC	CASSTGEFYGYTF
TRBV5-8	NA	TRBJ2-7	few	TGTGCCAGCAGCCCAGAGACAGCTTCCATCTACGAGCAGTACTTC	CASSPETASIYEQYF
TRBV30	NA	TRBJ2-3	few	TGTGCCTGGGGTGCAGATACGCAGTATTTT	CAWGADTQYF
TRBV20-1	NA	TRBJ2-2	many	TGCAGTGCCGCGTCCCAGACCGGGGAGCTGTTTTTT	CSAASQTGELFF
TRBV5-1	NA	TRBJ1-5	many	TGCGCCAGCAGCTTGGACACAAATCAGCCCCAGCATTTT	CASSLDTNQPQHF
TRBV11-2	NA	TRBJ1-4	few	TGTGCCAGCAGCTTAAGGGGCACCATTAATGAAAAACTGTTTTTT	CASSLRGTINEKLFF
TRBV13	NA	TRBJ1-3	NA	TGTGCCAGCAGCTTAGGCCTTGGGGCGGCTGGAAACACCATATATTTT	CASSLGLGAAGNTIYF
TRBV10-3	NA	TRBJ2-7	many	TGTGCCATCAGAGAGGTTATCTCCTACGAGCAGTACTTC	CAIREVISYEQYF
TRBV4-1	TRBD2	TRBJ2-5	many	TGCGCCAGCAGCCAAGGGCGGGAGTGGCAGACCCAGTACTTC	CASSQGREWQTQYF
TRBV5-1	NA	TRBJ2-3	many	TGCGCCAGCAGCTTGCGAGTACCGGCGGATACGCAGTATTTT	CASSLRVPADTQYF
TRBV2	NA	TRBJ2-1	many	TGTGCCAGCAGTATGGAAGGGAATGAGCAGTTCTTC	CASSMEGNEQFF
TRBV12-3/TRBV12-4	TRBD1	TRBJ1-6	few	TGTGCCAGCTCCAGGACAGGGGGATCACCCCTCCACTTT	CASSRTGGSPLHF
TRBV7-2	TRBD2	TRBJ2-1	many	TGTGCCAGCAGCCCAAGGACTAGTACCTACAATGAGCAGTTCTTC	CASSPRTSTYNEQFF
TRBV12-3/TRBV12-4	TRBD1	TRBJ2-1	many	TGTGCCAGCAGTTCCGGACAGGTCCAGGATGAGCAGTTCTTC	CASSSGQVQDEQFF
TRBV9	TRBD1	TRBJ1-5	few	TGTGCCAGCAGCGACGGGACAGGGGGGAAGGGTCAGCCCCAGCATTTT	CASSDGTGGKGQPQHF
TRBV30	NA	TRBJ1-2	many	TGTGCCTGGAGTTTGACGGAGGCCTATGGCTACACCTTC	CAWSLTEAYGYTF
TRBV19	NA	TRBJ1-2	NA	TGTGCCAGTAGTGGGAATTCGGGGGACACCTATGGCTACACCTTC	CASSGNSGDTYGYTF
TRBV28	NA	TRBJ1-1	many	TGTGCCAGCAGTTTCGTCGGTCTCAGAACTTTCTTT	CASSFVGLRTFF
TRBV27	NA	TRBJ2-5	few	TGTGCCAGCAGGCCTATTGGACAGTCAGGGGAGACCCAGTACTTC	CASRPIGQSGETQYF
TRBV6-2/TRBV6-3	NA	TRBJ2-7	NA	TGTGCCAGCAGTTACAATTACGTCGGGGGAGGTAGCTTCGACGAGCAGTACTTC	CASSYNYVGGGSFDEQYF
TRBV10-3	TRBD2	TRBJ2-3	few	TGTGCCATCAGTGAAACTAGCGGGAGGGCCGGGTCAGATACGCAGTATTTT	CAISETSGRAGSDTQYF
TRBV27	NA	TRBJ1-3	many	TGTGCCAGCGGTTGGTCCTCTGGAAACACCATATATTTT	CASGWSSGNTIYF
TRBV2	TRBD1	TRBJ1-6	many	TGTGCCAGCAGGGACAGGACTAGCCCCAATTCACCCCTCCACTTT	CASRDRTSPNSPLHF
TRBV3-1	NA	TRBJ2-5	many	TGTGCCAGCAGCCAAGATAGTGCCCGAGACGGGACCCAGTACTTC	CASSQDSARDGTQYF
TRBV2	NA	TRBJ1-6	NA	TGTGCCAGCAGTGAAATGCCCAATTCACCCCTCCACTTT	CASSEMPNSPLHF
TRBV28	TRBD1	TRBJ1-2	few	TGTGCCAGCAGTTTATTCTTTACAGGGGGGACCTCCACCTTC	CASSLFFTGGTSTF
TRBV5-1	NA	TRBJ1-2	NA	TGCGCCAGCAGCTTGGATGGATCGGCTGGGGGCTACACCTTC	CASSLDGSAGGYTF
TRBV7-8	NA	TRBJ2-7	NA	TGTGCCAGCAGCCCTTTCTTGACTCGCCGGGGCCACTACGAGCAGTACTTC	CASSPFLTRRGHYEQYF
TRBV3-1	TRBD2	TRBJ2-2	few	TGTGCCAGCAGCCAAGGACTAGCGGAGCGTACCGGGGAGCTGTTTTTT	CASSQGLAERTGELFF
TRBV27	NA	TRBJ1-2	NA	TGTGCCAGCAGTTTCCTCCGGGACAAGACCGATGGCTACACCTTC	CASSFLRDKTDGYTF
TRBV10-2	NA	TRBJ2-1	few	TGCGCCAGCAGTAAAGACCTAAGGTTCAATGAGCAGTTCTTC	CASSKDLRFNEQFF
TRBV20-1	NA	TRBJ2-3	few	TGCAGTGCTGCTACAGGGGCGGGGACAGATACGCAGTATTTT	CSAATGAGTDTQYF
TRBV7-2	NA	TRBJ2-7	many	TGTGCCAGCAGAGGGAGTCTAGTCTACGAGCAGTACTTC	CASRGSLVYEQYF
TRBV5-1	TRBD1	TRBJ2-3	many	TGCGCCAGCAGCCCGACAGGGAGAGATACGCAGTATTTT	CASSPTGRDTQYF
TRBV20-1	NA	TRBJ1-6	NA	TGCAGTGCCGAGGGAGTCCCCAATTCACCCCTCCACTTT	CSAEGVPNSPLHF
TRBV6-4	TRBD1	TRBJ1-1	few	TGTGCCAGCAGTTACGCAGGGGGCCCTGCTGAAGCTTTCTTT	CASSYAGGPAEAFF
TRBV3-1	NA	TRBJ1-5	many	TGTGCCAGCAGCCAAGGGTCGGGGGGCGGCAATCAGCCCCAGCATTTT	CASSQGSGGGNQPQHF
TRBV29-1	NA	TRBJ2-7	NA	TGCAGCGTTGAAATAACGACTGAAGCCTACGAGCAGTACTTC	CSVEITTEAYEQYF
TRBV3-1	NA	TRBJ2-3	NA	TGTGCCAGCAGCCGGGTGGTGGCCCCTGGCACAGATACGCAGTATTTT	CASSRVVAPGTDTQYF
TRBV28	NA	TRBJ2-1	NA	TGTGCCAGCAGGGTATGGGGGAATCCCTACAATGAGCAGTTCTTC	CASRVWGNPYNEQFF
TRBV18	NA	TRBJ1-4	many	TGTGCCAGCTCAGACACTGCAACTAATGAAAAACTGTTTTTT	CASSDTATNEKLFF
TRBV27	NA	TRBJ1-2	many	TGTGCCAGCAGTTTAACGGGCTCCTATGGCTACACCTTC	CASSLTGSYGYTF
TRBV6-1	TRBD1	TRBJ2-1	many	TGTGCCAGCAGACTCGGACAGGGGGCAGACAATGAGCAGTTCTTC	CASRLGQGADNEQFF